This T cell receptor beta chain was observed in a study of control samples from healthy donors and cancer patients. There are 11 residues in the CDR3. CDR1 is SNHLY and CDR2 is FYNNEI in the germline V gene. Trimming pared 8 bases from V and 2 bases from J, leaving 7 bases between. TCRdb's copy holds only in-frame clones and misses some; the assay was immunoSEQ multiplex PCR. The data hold 20,000 to 25,000 clones, with around four fifths observed a single time. This clone was counted once. Sequenced sample: PBMCs. The TCR comes from a man in his 60s with colorectal cancer. This sequence joins TRBV2 and TRBJ2-7; D is unclear. This CDR3 is CASQETYEQYF. CDR3 coding DNA: TGTGCCAGCCAGGAGACCTACGAGCAGTACTTC.